A selection of T cell receptor beta chains follows, all from one sample in a study of blood T cells in healthy people across ages. TCRdb redid the calling of the 5' RACE reads with MiXCR, one entry per CDR3 protein. This sample has about 290,000 distinct CDR3 sequences, with 25% to 30% found just once. Sequencing was performed on blood. These receptors all stem from a woman aged 70-85 years in good health. Both conserved end residues are part of each CDR3. D genes are given only for firm matches.

J	D	V	CDR3
TRBJ2-7	TRBD2	TRBV12-3/TRBV12-4	CASSSYSGSFPHEQYF
TRBJ2-5	NA	TRBV27	CASSPPGGYRETQYF
TRBJ2-5	TRBD2	TRBV20-1	CSARKAGAVETQYF
TRBJ2-1	NA	TRBV20-1	CSAEMQTSYNEQFF
TRBJ2-2	NA	TRBV11-2	CASSPRWENTGELFF
TRBJ2-7	NA	TRBV4-2	CASSSWGAGGSKHEQYF
TRBJ2-3	NA	TRBV7-2	CASSSSRADTQYF
TRBJ2-3	TRBD1	TRBV20-1	CSTYRGIRTDTQYF
TRBJ2-2	NA	TRBV4-1	CASSRPGQGGTGSVLFF
TRBJ1-1	NA	TRBV4-2	CASSQDLSAGYTEAFF
TRBJ2-1	NA	TRBV11-2	CASSLQGLPYGYEQFF
TRBJ2-3	TRBD1	TRBV5-6	CASSFWGQGPDTQYF
TRBJ1-4	NA	TRBV5-1	CASSHEERERLFF
TRBJ1-2	TRBD1	TRBV7-9	CASSLEGAPGYTF
TRBJ1-1	NA	TRBV15	CATSRAGGTEAFF
TRBJ2-2	NA	TRBV13	CASSSDRHTGELFF
TRBJ2-1	TRBD2	TRBV7-3	CASSLGLAGAVEQFF
TRBJ2-7	TRBD1	TRBV9	CASSATGGYREQYF